This T cell receptor beta chain was captured by sequencing in a study of post-analysis software for immune sequencing data. General study points: TRBV segments more frequent in patients than in controls numbered five and included TRBV5-6, TRBV5-1 and TRBV20-1.

This clonotype was seen a single time. Its antigen is unidentified. Each TCR beta cDNA library carried unique molecular identifiers. Each CDR3 protein is one row after TCRdb ran MiXCR on the PCR reads. The sample gives approximately 770,000 distinct CDR3 sequences, just over 45% of which show up once; 4.9% is in the top ten. V lost 6 bases to trimming and J lost 8 bases; unmatched junction nucleotides: 8. CDR3 size: 14 residues. This receptor was taken from a girl aged 5-17 years with multiple sclerosis. The J gene is TRBJ1-4, the V gene TRBV12-3 or TRBV12-4; 8 bases align to TRBD1. The source material was blood. DNA for the CDR3: TGTGCCAGCAGACGCGGACAGGGTGGCGAAAAACTGTTTTTT. This codes for CASRRGQGGEKLFF.